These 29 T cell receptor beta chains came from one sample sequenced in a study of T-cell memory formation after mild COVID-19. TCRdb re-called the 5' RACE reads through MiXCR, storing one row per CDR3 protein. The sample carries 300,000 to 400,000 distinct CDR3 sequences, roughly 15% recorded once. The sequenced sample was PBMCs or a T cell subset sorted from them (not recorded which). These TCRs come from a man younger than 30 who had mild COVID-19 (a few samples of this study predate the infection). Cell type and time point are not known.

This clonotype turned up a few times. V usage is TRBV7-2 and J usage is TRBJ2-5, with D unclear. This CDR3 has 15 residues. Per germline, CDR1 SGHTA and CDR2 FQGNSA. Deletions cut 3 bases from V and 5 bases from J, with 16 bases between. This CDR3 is CASSLFGQFGETQYF. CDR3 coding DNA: TGTGCCAGCAGCTTGTTTGGTCAGTTTGGGGAGACCCAGTACTTC.

The CDR3 reads CASSLEVGQETQYF. Written as DNA, the CDR3 is TGTGCCAGCAGCTTGGAGGTGGGCCAAGAGACCCAGTACTTC. This chain joins TRBV7-6 and TRBJ2-5; perhaps TRBD2 as D (5 bases). In germline, CDR1 is SGHVS, CDR2 FNYEAQ. There are 14 residues in the CDR3. Trimming cost V 3 bases and J 1 base, with 9 bases left between them. The whole variable domain, filled in from reference TRBV7-6 and TRBJ2-5, reads GAGVSQSPRYKVTKRGQDVALRCDPISGHVSLYWYRQALGQGPEFLTYFNYEAQQDKSGLPNDRFSAERPEGSISTLTIQRTEQRDSAMYRCASSLEVGQETQYFGPGTRLLVL.

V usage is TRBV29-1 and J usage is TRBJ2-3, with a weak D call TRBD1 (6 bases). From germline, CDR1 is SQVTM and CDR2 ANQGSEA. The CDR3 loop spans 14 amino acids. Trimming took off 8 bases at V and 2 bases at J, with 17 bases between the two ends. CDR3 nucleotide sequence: TGCAGCTCACGGACAGCTGACTCCACAGATACGCAGTATTTT. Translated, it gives CSSRTADSTDTQYF.

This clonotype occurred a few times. The CDR3 bases are TGTGCCAGCAGCCCAGCGGGGGAGCAAGAGACCCAGTACTTC. Its translation: CASSPAGEQETQYF. This rearrangement joins TRBV6-5 to TRBJ2-5; 8 positions match TRBD2. The CDR3 has 14 amino acids. V shed 6 bases, J shed 2 bases, and the junction held 5 bases outside the gene matches. CDR1 is MNHEY, CDR2 SVGAGI, per germline.

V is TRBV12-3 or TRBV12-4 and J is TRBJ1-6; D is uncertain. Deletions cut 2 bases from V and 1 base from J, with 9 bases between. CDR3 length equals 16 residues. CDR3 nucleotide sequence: TGTGCCAGCAGTTTAAGAACGGGTTCCTATAATTCACCCCTCCACTTT. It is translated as CASSLRTGSYNSPLHF.

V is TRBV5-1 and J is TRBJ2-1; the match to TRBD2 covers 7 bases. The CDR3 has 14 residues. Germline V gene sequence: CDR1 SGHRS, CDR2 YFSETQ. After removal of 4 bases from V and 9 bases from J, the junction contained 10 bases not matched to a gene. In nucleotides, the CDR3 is TGCGCCAGCAGCCCCGGACTAGGGGTAAGTGAGCAGTTCTTC. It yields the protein CASSPGLGVSEQFF.

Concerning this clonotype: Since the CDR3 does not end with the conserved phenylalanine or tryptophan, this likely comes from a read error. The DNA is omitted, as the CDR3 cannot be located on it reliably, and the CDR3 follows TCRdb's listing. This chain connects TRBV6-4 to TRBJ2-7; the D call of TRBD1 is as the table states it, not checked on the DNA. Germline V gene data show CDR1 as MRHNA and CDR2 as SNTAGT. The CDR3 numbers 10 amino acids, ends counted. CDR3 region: CAILRPPGTG.

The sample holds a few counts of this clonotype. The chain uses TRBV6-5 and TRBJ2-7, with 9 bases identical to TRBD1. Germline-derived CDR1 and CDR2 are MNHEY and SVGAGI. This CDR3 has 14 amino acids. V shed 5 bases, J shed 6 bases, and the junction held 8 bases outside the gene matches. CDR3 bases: TGTGCCAGCAGTCCCGGGACAGGGAGGTCCGAGCAGTACGTC. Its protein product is CASSPGTGRSEQYV.

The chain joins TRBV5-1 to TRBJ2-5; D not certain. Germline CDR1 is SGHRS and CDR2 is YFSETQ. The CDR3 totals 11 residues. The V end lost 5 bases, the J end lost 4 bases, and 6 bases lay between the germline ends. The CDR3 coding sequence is TGCGCCAGCAGATTAACAGAGACCCAGTACTTC. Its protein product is CASRLTETQYF.

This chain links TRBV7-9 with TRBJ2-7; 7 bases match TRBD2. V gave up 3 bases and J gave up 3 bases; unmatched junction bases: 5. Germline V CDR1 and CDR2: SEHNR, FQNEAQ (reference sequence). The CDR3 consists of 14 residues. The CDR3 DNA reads TGTGCCAGCAGCTTTAGCGGGCGAAACTACGAGCAGTACTTC. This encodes CASSFSGRNYEQYF.

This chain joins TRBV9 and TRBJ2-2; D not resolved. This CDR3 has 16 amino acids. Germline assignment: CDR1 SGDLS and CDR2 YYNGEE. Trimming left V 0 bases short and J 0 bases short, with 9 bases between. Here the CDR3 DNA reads TGTGCCAGCAGCGTAGCTCTGGTCCCGAACACCGGGGAGCTGTTTTTT. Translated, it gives CASSVALVPNTGELFF.

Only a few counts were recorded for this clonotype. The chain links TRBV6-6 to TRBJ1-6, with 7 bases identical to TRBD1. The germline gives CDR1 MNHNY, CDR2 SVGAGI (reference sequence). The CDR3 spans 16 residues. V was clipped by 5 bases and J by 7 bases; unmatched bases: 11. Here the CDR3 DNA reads TGTGCCAGCAGTACCGGACAGGTTTGGGGAAATTCACCCCTCCACTTT. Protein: CASSTGQVWGNSPLHF.

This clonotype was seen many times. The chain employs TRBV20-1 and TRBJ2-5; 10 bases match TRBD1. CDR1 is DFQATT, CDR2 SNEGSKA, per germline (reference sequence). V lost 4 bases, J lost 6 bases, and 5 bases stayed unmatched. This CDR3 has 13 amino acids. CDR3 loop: CSATGTGVKTQYF. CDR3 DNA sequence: TGCAGTGCTACCGGGACAGGGGTAAAGACCCAGTACTTC.

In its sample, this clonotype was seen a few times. The CDR3, as DNA: TGTGCCAGCAACCCAGCTGGGAGCTCCTACGAGCAGTACGTC. It translates to CASNPAGSSYEQYV. The chain uses TRBV28 and TRBJ2-7; weak D call: TRBD2 (5 bases). The germline CDR1 and CDR2 sequences are MDHEN and SYDVKM. Trimming stripped 7 bases from V and 0 bases from J, with 13 bases between. The CDR3 is made up of 14 amino acids.

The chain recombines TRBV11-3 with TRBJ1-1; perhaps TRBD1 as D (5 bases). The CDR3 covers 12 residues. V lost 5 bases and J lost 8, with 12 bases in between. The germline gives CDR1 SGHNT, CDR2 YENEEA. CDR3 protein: CASSQGTVEAFF. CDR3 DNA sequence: TGTGCCAGCAGCCAAGGGACCGTGGAAGCTTTCTTT.

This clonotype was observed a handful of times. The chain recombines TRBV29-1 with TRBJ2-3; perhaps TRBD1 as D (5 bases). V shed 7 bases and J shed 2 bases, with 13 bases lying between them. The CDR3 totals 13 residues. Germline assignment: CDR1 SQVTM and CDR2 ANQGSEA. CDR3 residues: CSEWGLFTDTQYF. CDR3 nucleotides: TGCAGCGAATGGGGCCTTTTCACAGATACGCAGTATTTT.

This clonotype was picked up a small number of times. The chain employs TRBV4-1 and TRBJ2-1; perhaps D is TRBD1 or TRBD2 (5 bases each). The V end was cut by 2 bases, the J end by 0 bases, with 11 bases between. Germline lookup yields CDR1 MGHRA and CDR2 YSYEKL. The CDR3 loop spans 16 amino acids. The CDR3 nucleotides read TGCGCCAGCAGCCAACGGGGCAGGAGCTCCTACAATGAGCAGTTCTTC. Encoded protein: CASSQRGRSSYNEQFF.

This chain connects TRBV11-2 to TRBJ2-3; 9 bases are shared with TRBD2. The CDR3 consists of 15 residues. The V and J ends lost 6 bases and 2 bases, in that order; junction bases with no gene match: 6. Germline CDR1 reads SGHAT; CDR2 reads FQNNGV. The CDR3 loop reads CASSWIAGATDTQYF. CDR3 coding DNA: TGTGCCAGCAGTTGGATAGCGGGGGCCACAGATACGCAGTATTTT.

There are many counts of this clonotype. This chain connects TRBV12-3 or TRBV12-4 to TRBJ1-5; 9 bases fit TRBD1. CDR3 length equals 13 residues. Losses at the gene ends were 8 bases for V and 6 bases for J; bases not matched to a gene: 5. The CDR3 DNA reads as TGTGCCAGCCGGGACAGGGTAGTTCAGCCCCAGCATTTT. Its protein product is CASRDRVVQPQHF.

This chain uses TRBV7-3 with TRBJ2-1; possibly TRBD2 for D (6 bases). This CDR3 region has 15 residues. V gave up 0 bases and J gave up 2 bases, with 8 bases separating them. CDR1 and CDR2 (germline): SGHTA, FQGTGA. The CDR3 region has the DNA TGTGCCAGCAGCTTAACCGGGGGTACCTACAATGAGCAGTTCTTC. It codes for CASSLTGGTYNEQFF.

The CDR3 sequence: CASSDPGLAGITGELFF. In DNA, the CDR3 is TGTGCCAGCAGTGACCCAGGACTAGCGGGGATCACCGGGGAGCTGTTTTTT. The chain recombines TRBV6-4 with TRBJ2-2; 12 bases are a match to TRBD2. Per germline, CDR1 MRHNA and CDR2 SNTAGT. The junction had 5 bases not matched to a gene; V was cut back by 2 bases and J by 4 bases. The CDR3 runs to 17 residues.

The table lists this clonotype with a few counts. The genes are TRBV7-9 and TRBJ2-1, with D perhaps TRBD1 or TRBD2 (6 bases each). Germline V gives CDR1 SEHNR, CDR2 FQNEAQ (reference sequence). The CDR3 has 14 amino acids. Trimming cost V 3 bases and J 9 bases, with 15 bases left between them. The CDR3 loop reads CASSFRGGRGEQFF. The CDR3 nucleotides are TGTGCCAGCAGCTTCCGTGGGGGGCGGGGTGAGCAGTTCTTC.

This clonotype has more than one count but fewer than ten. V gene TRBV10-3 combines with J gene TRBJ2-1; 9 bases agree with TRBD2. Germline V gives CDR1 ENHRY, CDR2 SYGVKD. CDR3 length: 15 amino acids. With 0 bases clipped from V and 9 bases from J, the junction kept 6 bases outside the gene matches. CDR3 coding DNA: TGTGCCATCAGTGAGTCCGGGACTAGCACCAGTGAGCAGTTCTTC. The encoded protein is CAISESGTSTSEQFF.

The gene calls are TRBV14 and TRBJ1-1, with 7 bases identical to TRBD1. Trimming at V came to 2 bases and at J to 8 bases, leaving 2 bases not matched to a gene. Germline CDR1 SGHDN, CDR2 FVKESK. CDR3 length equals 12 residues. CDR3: CASSQTGVEAFF. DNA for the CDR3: TGTGCCAGCAGCCAAACAGGGGTCGAAGCTTTCTTT.

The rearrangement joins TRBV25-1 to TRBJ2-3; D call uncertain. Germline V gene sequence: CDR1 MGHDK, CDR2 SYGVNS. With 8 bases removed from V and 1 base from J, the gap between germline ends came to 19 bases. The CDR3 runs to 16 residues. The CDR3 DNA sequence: TGTGCCAGCGGTTCAGGTTCCTCCCGGCGCACAGATACGCAGTATTTT. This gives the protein CASGSGSSRRTDTQYF. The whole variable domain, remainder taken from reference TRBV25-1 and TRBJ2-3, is EADIYQTPRYLVIGTGKKITLECSQTMGHDKMYWYQQDPGMELHLIHYSYGVNSTEKGDLSSESTVSRIRTEHFPLTLESARPSHTSQYLCASGSGSSRRTDTQYFGPGTRLTVL.

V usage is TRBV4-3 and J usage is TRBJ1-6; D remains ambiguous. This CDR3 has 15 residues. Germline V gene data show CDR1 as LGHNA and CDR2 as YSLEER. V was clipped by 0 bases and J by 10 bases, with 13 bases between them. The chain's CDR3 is CASSQEGRVRSPLHF. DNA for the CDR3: TGCGCCAGCAGCCAAGAGGGGAGGGTTAGGTCACCCCTCCACTTT.

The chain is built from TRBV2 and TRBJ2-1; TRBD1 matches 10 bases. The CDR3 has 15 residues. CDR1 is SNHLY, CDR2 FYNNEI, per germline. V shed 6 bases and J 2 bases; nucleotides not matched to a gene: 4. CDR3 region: CASREDRGTYNEQFF. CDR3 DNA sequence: TGTGCCAGCAGGGAGGACAGGGGGACCTACAATGAGCAGTTCTTC.

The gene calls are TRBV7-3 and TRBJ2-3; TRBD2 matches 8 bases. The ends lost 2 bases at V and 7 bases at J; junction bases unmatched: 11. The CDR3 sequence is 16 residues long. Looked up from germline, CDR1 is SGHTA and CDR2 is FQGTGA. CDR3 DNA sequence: TGTGCCAGCAGCTTACCGGCGGGGGGACCCACTAATACGCAGTATTTT. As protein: CASSLPAGGPTNTQYF.

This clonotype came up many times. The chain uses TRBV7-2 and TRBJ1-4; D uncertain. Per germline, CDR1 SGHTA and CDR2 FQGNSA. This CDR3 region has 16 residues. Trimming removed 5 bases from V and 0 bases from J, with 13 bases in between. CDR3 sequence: CASSPRPYATNEKLFF. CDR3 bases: TGTGCCAGCAGCCCCCGGCCGTACGCAACTAATGAAAAACTGTTTTTT. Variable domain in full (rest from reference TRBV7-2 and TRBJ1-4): GAGVSQSPSNKVTEKGKDVELRCDPISGHTALYWYRQSLGQGLEFLIYFQGNSAPDKSGLPSDRFSAERTGGSVSTLTIQRTQQEDSAVYLCASSPRPYATNEKLFFGSGTQLSVL.